Below, 14 T cell receptor beta chains from the same sample are listed, as sequenced in a study of cytomegalovirus exposure and HLA in healthy donors. 60 Vbeta and 13 Jbeta primers were used in PCR. Profiled with immunoSEQ multiplex PCR; TCRdb holds only in-frame clones, not every one. Among around 140,000 clones listed, around 77% were seen once. Sequenced input: PBMCs. Every receptor here comes from a woman aged 60 to 75 in good health and CMV-seronegative.

This clone was found once. The chain recombines TRBV28 with TRBJ2-1, with 10 bases identical to TRBD1. This CDR3 region has 13 residues. The V and J ends lost 7 bases and 8 bases, in that order; junction bases with no gene match: 5. Germline CDR1 MDHEN, CDR2 SYDVKM. The CDR3 spells CASIRDRGYEQFF. In DNA, the CDR3 is TGTGCCAGCATTCGGGACAGGGGATATGAGCAGTTCTTC.

The chain links TRBV19 to TRBJ1-2; the D gene is possibly TRBD1 (6 bases). The CDR3 loop spans 16 amino acids. V was trimmed by 3 bases and J by 1 base, leaving 15 bases between them. Germline V gives CDR1 LNHDA, CDR2 SQIVND (reference sequence). CDR3 protein: CASSITGTQYNYGYTF. CDR3 nucleotide sequence: TGTGCCAGTAGTATCACTGGGACACAATATAACTATGGCTACACCTTC.

V and J are TRBV19 and TRBJ2-2, with 10 bases aligning to TRBD1. The germline V gene has CDR1 LNHDA and CDR2 SQIVND (reference sequence). The CDR3 contains 16 residues. V trimming: 7 bases; J trimming: 2 bases; junction bases outside the gene matches: 7. The CDR3 region is CASTRDRGLNTGELFF. The CDR3 bases are TGTGCCAGTACCCGGGACAGGGGTCTCAACACCGGGGAGCTGTTTTTT.

V is TRBV28 and J is TRBJ1-1; the match to TRBD1 covers 9 bases. The CDR3 spans 13 residues. Germline V gives CDR1 MDHEN, CDR2 SYDVKM. J gave up 6 bases and V 7 bases, and 6 bases lay outside the gene matches. DNA of the CDR3: TGTGCCAGCATTCGGGACAGGGCCCCTGAAGCTTTCTTT. It translates to CASIRDRAPEAFF.

The CDR3: CASSESLARETQYF. As DNA, the CDR3 is TGCGCCAGCAGTGAGTCGTTAGCTCGGGAGACCCAGTACTTC. This chain connects TRBV10-1 to TRBJ2-5, with no clear D. In germline, CDR1 is WNHNN, CDR2 SYGVQD (reference sequence). Trimming stripped 0 bases from V and 5 bases from J, with 10 bases between. The CDR3 sequence is 14 residues long.

The rearrangement joins TRBV7-3 to TRBJ2-1; TRBD1 might be the D (6 bases). Germline CDR1 is SGHTA and CDR2 is FQGTGA. This CDR3 is built from 17 residues. V lost 2 bases, J lost 10 bases, and 24 bases lay in between. CDR3 protein: CASSLLALGHRAGEQFF. DNA for the CDR3: TGTGCCAGCAGCTTACTCGCCTTAGGTCACAGGGCTGGGGAGCAGTTCTTC. The full variable domain, in which reference TRBV7-3 and TRBJ2-1 provide the parts outside the CDR3, is GAGVSQTPSNKVTEKGKYVELRCDPISGHTALYWYRQSLGQGPEFLIYFQGTGAADDSGLPNDRFFAVRPEGSVSTLKIQRTERGDSAVYLCASSLLALGHRAGEQFFGPGTRLTVL.

This chain joins TRBV4-1 and TRBJ2-1, with 10 bases fitting TRBD1. The CDR3 sequence is 16 residues long. CDR1 is MGHRA, CDR2 YSYEKL, per germline. J lost 7 bases, V lost 1 base, and 7 bases had no gene match. DNA of the CDR3: TGCGCCAGCAGCCAAGGCAGAGGGACAGGGGATAATGAGCAGTTCTTC. Encoded protein: CASSQGRGTGDNEQFF.

The V gene is TRBV2, the J gene TRBJ2-1; no definite D call. Germline V gene data show CDR1 as SNHLY and CDR2 as FYNNEI. The ends were cut back, 5 bases at V and 9 bases at J, with 8 bases in the middle. CDR3 length equals 11 residues. The CDR3 is CASSSYSEQFF. CDR3 coding DNA: TGTGCCAGCAGTTCCTACTCTGAGCAGTTCTTC.

The chain links TRBV7-6 to TRBJ2-3; 7 bases agree with TRBD2. Trimming at V came to 5 bases and at J to 0 bases, leaving 5 bases not matched to a gene. Germline-derived CDR1 and CDR2 are SGHVS and FNYEAQ. The CDR3 length is 15 residues. Written as DNA, the CDR3 is TGTGCCAGCAGCCCCCCGGGGGGTAGCACAGATACGCAGTATTTT. It codes for CASSPPGGSTDTQYF.

This clone occurred once. The rearrangement joins TRBV2 to TRBJ1-6; D may be TRBD1 (5 bases). Germline assignment: CDR1 SNHLY and CDR2 FYNNEI. V was clipped by 6 bases and J by 1 base, with 10 bases between them. This CDR3 contains 15 residues. The CDR3 DNA follows: TGTGCCAGCAGCGGCGACAGTTCCTATAATTCACCCCTCCACTTT. Translating gives CASSGDSSYNSPLHF.

Only a few counts were recorded for this clone. The chain has TRBV5-1 and TRBJ1-1, with TRBD1 identical over 7 bases. Per germline, CDR1 SGHRS and CDR2 YFSETQ. The ends lost 0 bases at V and 1 base at J; junction bases unmatched: 3. This CDR3 has 15 amino acids. The CDR3 here is CASSLGDRANTEAFF. The CDR3 nucleotides read TGCGCCAGCAGCTTGGGAGACAGGGCGAACACTGAAGCTTTCTTT.

The V and J genes are TRBV27 and TRBJ2-7, with 8 bases aligning to TRBD2. The trim removed 2 bases at V and 0 bases at J, leaving 6 bases unmatched. Germline loops: CDR1 MNHEY, CDR2 SMNVEV (reference sequence). The CDR3 spans 16 residues. DNA for the CDR3: TGTGCCAGCAGTTTAGGATCGCGGGAGGCCTCCTACGAGCAGTACTTC. Protein product: CASSLGSREASYEQYF.

This chain connects TRBV21-1 to TRBJ1-2; TRBD1 is taken as the D call from the table, unchecked against the DNA. TRBV21-1 corresponds to a pseudogene. CDR3 size: 13 residues. CDR3 bases: TGTGCCAGTTCCAGGGAAAGGTGCTATGGCTACACCTTC. Translated: CASSRERCYGYTF.

The rearrangement links TRBV5-4 to TRBJ2-3; 10 bases agree with TRBD2. The V and J ends lost 4 bases and 2 bases, in that order; junction bases with no gene match: 4. The CDR3 has 15 residues. Germline V CDR1 and CDR2: SGHNT, YYREEE (reference sequence). DNA of the CDR3: TGTGCCAGCAGCCCAGCGGGGGGGGCCACAGATACGCAGTATTTT. As protein: CASSPAGGATDTQYF.